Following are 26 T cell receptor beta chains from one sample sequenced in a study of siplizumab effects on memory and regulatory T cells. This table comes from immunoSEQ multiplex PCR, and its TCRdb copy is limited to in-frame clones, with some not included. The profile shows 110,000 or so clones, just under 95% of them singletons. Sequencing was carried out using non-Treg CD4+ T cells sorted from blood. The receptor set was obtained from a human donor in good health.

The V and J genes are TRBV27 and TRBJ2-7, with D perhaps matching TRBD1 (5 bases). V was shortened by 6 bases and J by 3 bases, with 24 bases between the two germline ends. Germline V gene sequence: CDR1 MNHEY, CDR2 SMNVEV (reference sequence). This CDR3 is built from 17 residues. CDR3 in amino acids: CASSHAARQSPYYEQYF. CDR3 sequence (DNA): TGTGCCAGCAGCCACGCCGCCAGACAGTCCCCATACTACGAGCAGTACTTC.

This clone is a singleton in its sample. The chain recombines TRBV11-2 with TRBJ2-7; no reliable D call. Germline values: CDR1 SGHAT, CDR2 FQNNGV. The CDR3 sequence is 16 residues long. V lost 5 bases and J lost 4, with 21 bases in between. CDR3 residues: CASSPPRAFGRYEQYF. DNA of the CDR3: TGTGCCAGCAGCCCCCCCCGGGCATTCGGTCGGTACGAGCAGTACTTC.

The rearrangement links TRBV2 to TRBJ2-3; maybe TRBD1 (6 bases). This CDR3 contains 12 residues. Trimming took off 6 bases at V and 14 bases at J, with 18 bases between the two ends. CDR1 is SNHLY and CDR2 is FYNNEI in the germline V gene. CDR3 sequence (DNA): TGTGCCAGCAGCTGGGACAAGCCGTCCCCGTATTTT. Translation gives CASSWDKPSPYF.

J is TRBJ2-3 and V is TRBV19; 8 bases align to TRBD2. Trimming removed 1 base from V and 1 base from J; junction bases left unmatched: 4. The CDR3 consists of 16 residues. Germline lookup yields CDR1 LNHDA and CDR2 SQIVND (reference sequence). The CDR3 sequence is CASSIGQAGGTDTQYF. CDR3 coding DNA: TGTGCCAGTAGTATAGGACAAGCGGGGGGCACAGATACGCAGTATTTT.

CDR3 protein: CASSLRWGQQETQYF. DNA of the CDR3: TGTGCCAGCAGCTTGAGGTGGGGACAGCAAGAGACCCAGTACTTC. The chain combines TRBV5-4 with TRBJ2-5; TRBD1 aligns across 7 bases. Trimming took 1 base from V and 2 from J; bases not matched to a gene: 5. The CDR3 sequence is 15 residues long. Per the germline V gene, CDR1 is SGHNT and CDR2 is YYREEE (reference sequence).

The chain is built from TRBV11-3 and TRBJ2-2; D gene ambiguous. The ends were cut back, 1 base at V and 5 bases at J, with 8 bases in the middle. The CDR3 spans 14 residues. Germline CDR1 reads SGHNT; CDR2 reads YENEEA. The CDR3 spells CASSLGRGTGELFF. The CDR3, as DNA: TGTGCCAGCAGCTTAGGGAGAGGAACCGGGGAGCTGTTTTTT.

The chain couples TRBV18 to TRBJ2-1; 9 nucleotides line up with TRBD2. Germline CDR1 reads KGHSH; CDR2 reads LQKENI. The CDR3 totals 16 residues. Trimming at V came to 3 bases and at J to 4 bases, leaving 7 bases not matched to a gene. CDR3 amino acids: CASSPLERGDYNEQFF. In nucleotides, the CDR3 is TGTGCCAGCTCACCTCTCGAGCGGGGGGATTACAATGAGCAGTTCTTC.

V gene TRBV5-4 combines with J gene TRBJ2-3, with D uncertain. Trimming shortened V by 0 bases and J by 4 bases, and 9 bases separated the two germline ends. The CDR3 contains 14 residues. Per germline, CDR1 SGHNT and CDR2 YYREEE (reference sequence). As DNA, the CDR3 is TGTGCCAGCAGCTTGGTTGGCAGTGCAGATACGCAGTATTTT. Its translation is CASSLVGSADTQYF. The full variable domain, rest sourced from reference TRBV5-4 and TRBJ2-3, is ETGVTQSPTHLIKTRGQQVTLRCSSQSGHNTVSWYQQALGQGPQFIFQYYREEENGRGNFPPRFSGLQFPNYSSELNVNALELDDSALYLCASSLVGSADTQYFGPGTRLTVL.

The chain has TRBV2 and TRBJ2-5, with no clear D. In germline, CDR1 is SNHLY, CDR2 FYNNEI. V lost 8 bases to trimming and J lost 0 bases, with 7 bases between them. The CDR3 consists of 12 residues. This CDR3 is CASRTNQETQYF. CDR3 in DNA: TGTGCCAGCCGGACCAACCAAGAGACCCAGTACTTC.

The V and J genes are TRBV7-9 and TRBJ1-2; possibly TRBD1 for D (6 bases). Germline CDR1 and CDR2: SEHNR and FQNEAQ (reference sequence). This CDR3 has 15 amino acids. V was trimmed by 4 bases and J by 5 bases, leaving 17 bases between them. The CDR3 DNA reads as TGTGCCAGCAGCTGGCCTTCAGGGGCTCTGTATGGCTACACCTTC. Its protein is CASSWPSGALYGYTF.

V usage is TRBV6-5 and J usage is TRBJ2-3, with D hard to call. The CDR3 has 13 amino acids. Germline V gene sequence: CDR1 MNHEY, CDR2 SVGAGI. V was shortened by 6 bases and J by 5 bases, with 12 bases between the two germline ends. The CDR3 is CASRHPGVDTQYF. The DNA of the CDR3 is TGTGCCAGCAGGCACCCTGGGGTAGATACGCAGTATTTT.

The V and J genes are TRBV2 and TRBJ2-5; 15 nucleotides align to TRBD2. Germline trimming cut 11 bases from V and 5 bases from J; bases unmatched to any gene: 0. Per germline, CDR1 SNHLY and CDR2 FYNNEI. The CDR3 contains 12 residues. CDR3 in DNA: TGTGCCGGGACTAGCGGGGGGGAGACCCAGTACTTC. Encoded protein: CAGTSGGETQYF. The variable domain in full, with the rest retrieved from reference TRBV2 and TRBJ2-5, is EPEVTQTPSHQVTQMGQEVILRCVPISNHLYFYWYRQILGQKVEFLVSFYNNEISEKSEIFDDQFSVERPDGSNFTLKIRSTKLEDSAMYFCAGTSGGETQYFGPGTRLLVL.

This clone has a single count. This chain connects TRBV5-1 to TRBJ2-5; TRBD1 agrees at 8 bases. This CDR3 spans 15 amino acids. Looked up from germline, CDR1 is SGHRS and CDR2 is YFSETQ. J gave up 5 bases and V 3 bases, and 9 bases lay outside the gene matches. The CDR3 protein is CASSSQDRDGETQYF. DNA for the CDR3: TGCGCCAGCAGCTCCCAGGACAGGGACGGGGAGACCCAGTACTTC.

The CDR3 protein is CASQRNYGYTF. CDR3 in DNA: TGTGCCAGCCAGAGAAACTATGGCTACACCTTC. The chain has TRBV19 and TRBJ1-2, with D unclear. This CDR3 has 11 amino acids. CDR1 is LNHDA and CDR2 is SQIVND in the germline V gene (reference sequence). Trimming stripped 9 bases from V and 2 bases from J, with 7 bases between.

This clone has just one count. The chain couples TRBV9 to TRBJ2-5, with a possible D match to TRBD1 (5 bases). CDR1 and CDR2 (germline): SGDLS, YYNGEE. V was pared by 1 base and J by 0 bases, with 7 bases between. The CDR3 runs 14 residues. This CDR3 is CASSVSGNQETQYF. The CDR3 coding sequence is TGTGCCAGCAGCGTATCAGGGAACCAAGAGACCCAGTACTTC.

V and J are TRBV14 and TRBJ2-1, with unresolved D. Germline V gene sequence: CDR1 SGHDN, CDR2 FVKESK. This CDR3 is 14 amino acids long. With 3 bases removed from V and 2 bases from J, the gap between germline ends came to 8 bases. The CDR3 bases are TGTGCCAGCAGCCATCTAGGGCCCTACAATGAGCAGTTCTTC. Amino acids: CASSHLGPYNEQFF.

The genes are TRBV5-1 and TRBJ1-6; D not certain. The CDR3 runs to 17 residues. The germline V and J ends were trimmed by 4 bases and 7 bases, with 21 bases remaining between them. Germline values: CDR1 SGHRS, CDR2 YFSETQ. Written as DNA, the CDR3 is TGCGCCAGCAGCCCGACACAAACCGGGCCCGAAAATTCACCCCTCCACTTT. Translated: CASSPTQTGPENSPLHF.

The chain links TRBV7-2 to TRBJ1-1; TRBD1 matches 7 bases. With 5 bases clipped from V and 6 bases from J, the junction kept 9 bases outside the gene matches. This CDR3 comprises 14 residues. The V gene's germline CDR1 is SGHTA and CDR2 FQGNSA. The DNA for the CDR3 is TGTGCCAGCAGCCTTAGACAGGGAACTTCTGAAGCTTTCTTT. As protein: CASSLRQGTSEAFF. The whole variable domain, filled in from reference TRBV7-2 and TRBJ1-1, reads GAGVSQSPSNKVTEKGKDVELRCDPISGHTALYWYRQSLGQGLEFLIYFQGNSAPDKSGLPSDRFSAERTGGSVSTLTIQRTQQEDSAVYLCASSLRQGTSEAFFGQGTRLTVV.

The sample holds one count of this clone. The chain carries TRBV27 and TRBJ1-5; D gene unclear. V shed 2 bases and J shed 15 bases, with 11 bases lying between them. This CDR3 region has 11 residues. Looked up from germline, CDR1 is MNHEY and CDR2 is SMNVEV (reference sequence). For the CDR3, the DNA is TGTGCCAGCAGTTTAGGCAAGAAGTGGCATTTT. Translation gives CASSLGKKWHF.

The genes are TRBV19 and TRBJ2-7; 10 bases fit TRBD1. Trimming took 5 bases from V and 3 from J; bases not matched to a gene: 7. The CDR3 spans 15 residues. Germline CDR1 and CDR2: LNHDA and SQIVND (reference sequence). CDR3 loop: CASSSTGTGVYEQYF. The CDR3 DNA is TGTGCCAGTAGTTCGACCGGGACAGGGGTCTACGAGCAGTACTTC.

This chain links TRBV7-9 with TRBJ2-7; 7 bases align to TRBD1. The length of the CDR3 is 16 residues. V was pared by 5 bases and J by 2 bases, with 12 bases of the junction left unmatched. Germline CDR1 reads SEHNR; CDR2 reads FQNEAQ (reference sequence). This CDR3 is CASSLGSIGGAYEQYF. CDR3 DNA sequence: TGTGCCAGCAGCCTGGGGTCGATAGGGGGCGCCTACGAGCAGTACTTC.

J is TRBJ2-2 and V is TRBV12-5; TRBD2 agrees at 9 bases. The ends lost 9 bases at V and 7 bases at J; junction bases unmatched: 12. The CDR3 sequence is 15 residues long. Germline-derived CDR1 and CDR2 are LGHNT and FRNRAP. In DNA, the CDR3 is TGTGCTAGCCGCTTCGGCGGGGGGGCGATCGGGGAGCTGTTTTTT. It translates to CASRFGGGAIGELFF.

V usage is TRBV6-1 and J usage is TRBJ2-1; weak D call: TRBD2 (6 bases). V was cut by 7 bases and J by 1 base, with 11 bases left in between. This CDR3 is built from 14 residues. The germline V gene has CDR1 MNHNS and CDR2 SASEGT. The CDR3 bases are TGTGCCAGCATACCGGAGGGGTCCTACAATGAGCAGTTCTTC. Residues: CASIPEGSYNEQFF.

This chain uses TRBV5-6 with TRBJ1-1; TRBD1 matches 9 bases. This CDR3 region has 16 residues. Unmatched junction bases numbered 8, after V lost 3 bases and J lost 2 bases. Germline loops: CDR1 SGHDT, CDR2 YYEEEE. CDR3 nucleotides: TGTGCCAGCAGCTCCCCCACACAGGGGGCTAACACTGAAGCTTTCTTT. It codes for CASSSPTQGANTEAFF. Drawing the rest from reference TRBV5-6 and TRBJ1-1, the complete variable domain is DAGVTQSPTHLIKTRGQQVTLRCSPKSGHDTVSWYQQALGQGPQFIFQYYEEEERQRGNFPDRFSGHQFPNYSSELNVNALLLGDSALYLCASSSPTQGANTEAFFGQGTRLTVV.

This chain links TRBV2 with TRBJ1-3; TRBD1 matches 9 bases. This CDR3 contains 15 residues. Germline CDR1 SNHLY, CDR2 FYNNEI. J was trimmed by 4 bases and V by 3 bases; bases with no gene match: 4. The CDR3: CASSDDRGSGNTIYF. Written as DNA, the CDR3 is TGTGCCAGCAGTGATGACAGGGGGTCGGGAAACACCATATATTTT.

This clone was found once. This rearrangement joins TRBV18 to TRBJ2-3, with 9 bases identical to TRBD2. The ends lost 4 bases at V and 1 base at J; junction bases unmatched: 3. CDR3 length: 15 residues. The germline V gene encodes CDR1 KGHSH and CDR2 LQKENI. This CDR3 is CASSRSGGGTDTQYF. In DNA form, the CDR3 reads TGTGCCAGCTCACGTAGCGGGGGAGGCACAGATACGCAGTATTTT.